This TCR beta chain was retrieved from a study of T-cell reconstitution after alpha-beta-depleted transplantation in children. The CDR3 covers 17 residues. The J segment lost 0 bases and the V segment lost 6 bases, leaving 8 bases of the junction unmatched. This sample's TCRbeta library carried unique molecular identifier barcodes. TCRdb re-called the PCR reads with MiXCR, one entry per CDR3 protein. Counted here are 500,000 to 600,000 distinct CDR3 sequences, 25% to 30% occurring once; the ten biggest clones make up approximately 39%. Findings and limits, study-wide: Surviving thymic progenitors and recipient T cells were the source of high TCRbeta diversity at day 60 in some patients.

On this clonotype: Antigen specificity is unknown.

The sequencing here drew on PBMCs, taken before TCRalphabeta/CD19-depleted stem cell transplant. The chain is built from TRBV12-3 or TRBV12-4 and TRBJ1-1, with 12 positions matching TRBD1. The sequence was collected from a boy in the first two years of life with Wiskott-Aldrich syndrome, due to receive a stem cell transplant. CDR3 amino acids: CASRETGQGALNTEAFF. CDR3 DNA: TGTGCCAGCAGGGAGACGGGACAGGGGGCTTTGAACACTGAAGCTTTCTTT.